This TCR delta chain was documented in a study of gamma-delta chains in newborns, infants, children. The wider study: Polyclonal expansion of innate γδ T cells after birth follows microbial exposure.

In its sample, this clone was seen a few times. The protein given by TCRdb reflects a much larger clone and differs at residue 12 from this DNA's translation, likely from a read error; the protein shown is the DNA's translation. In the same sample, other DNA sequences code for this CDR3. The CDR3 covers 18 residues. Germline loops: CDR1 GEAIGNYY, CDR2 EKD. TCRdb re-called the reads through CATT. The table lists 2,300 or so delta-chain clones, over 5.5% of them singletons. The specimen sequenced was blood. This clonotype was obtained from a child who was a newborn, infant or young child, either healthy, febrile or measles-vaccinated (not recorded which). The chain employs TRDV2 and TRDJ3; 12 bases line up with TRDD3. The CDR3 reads CACDTVLGDTWGTRQMFF. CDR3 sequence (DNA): TGTGCCTGTGACACCGTACTGGGGGATACCTGGGGCACCCGACAGATGTTTTTC.